These T cell receptor beta chains were read from a single sample in a study of blood T cell repertoires in COVID-19. Measured with immunoSEQ multiplex PCR; TCRdb has only the in-frame clones, and not every one. The sample lists 100,000 to 150,000 clones, around 63% occurring once. The sequenced sample was peripheral blood. The origin of the receptors is a woman aged 70-85 years with acute or convalescent COVID-19. The CDR3 runs from the conserved cysteine through the conserved F or W. A D gene is named only where the DNA matches it firmly. Rows may omit the clone size; those that give it use once, few, many or a size class.

V gene: TRBV3-1/TRBV3-2
D gene: -
J gene: TRBJ2-1
clone size: -
CDR3 protein: CASSQAIWLGAYNEQFF
CDR3 DNA: TGTGCCAGCAGCCAAGCGATTTGGCTAGGAGCCTACAATGAGCAGTTCTTC

V gene: TRBV19
D gene: TRBD2
J gene: TRBJ2-5
clone size: few
CDR3 protein: CASSITQRGIQETQYF
CDR3 DNA: TGTGCCAGTAGTATAACCCAGCGGGGGATCCAAGAGACCCAGTACTTC

V gene: TRBV7-9
D gene: -
J gene: TRBJ1-2
clone size: -
CDR3 protein: CASSLAGGYGYTF
CDR3 DNA: TGTGCCAGCAGCTTAGCGGGAGGATATGGCTACACCTTC

V gene: TRBV19
D gene: TRBD1
J gene: TRBJ1-4
clone size: -
CDR3 protein: CGTGNEKLFF
CDR3 DNA: TGCGGGACAGGGAATGAAAAACTGTTTTTT

V gene: TRBV27
D gene: TRBD2
J gene: TRBJ2-3
clone size: -
CDR3 protein: CASSILAVSTDTQYF
CDR3 DNA: TGTGCCAGCAGTATCCTAGCGGTTAGCACAGATACGCAGTATTTT

V gene: TRBV7-2
D gene: TRBD1
J gene: TRBJ2-4
clone size: -
CDR3 protein: CASSLEGQGNIQYF
CDR3 DNA: TGTGCCAGCAGCTTAGAGGGACAGGGAAACATTCAGTACTTC

V gene: TRBV6-5
D gene: TRBD1
J gene: TRBJ2-1
clone size: few
CDR3 protein: CASSLTGANEQFF
CDR3 DNA: TGTGCCAGCAGCCTGACAGGGGCCAATGAGCAGTTCTTC

V gene: TRBV6-5
D gene: TRBD2
J gene: TRBJ2-1
clone size: -
CDR3 protein: CASSRLAGAEQFF
CDR3 DNA: TGTGCCAGCAGCCGCCTAGCGGGGGCTGAGCAGTTCTTC

V gene: TRBV3-1/TRBV3-2
D gene: TRBD1
J gene: TRBJ1-1
clone size: few
CDR3 protein: CASSQAGQKAFF
CDR3 DNA: TGTGCCAGCAGCCAAGCGGGACAGAAAGCTTTCTTT

V gene: TRBV27
D gene: -
J gene: TRBJ1-1
clone size: -
CDR3 protein: CASSLARQTLNTEAFF
CDR3 DNA: TGTGCCAGCAGTTTAGCAAGACAGACTTTGAACACTGAAGCTTTCTTT

V gene: TRBV7-2
D gene: -
J gene: TRBJ1-1
clone size: -
CDR3 protein: CASSQGRLEAFF
CDR3 DNA: TGTGCCAGCAGCCAGGGCAGGCTTGAAGCTTTCTTT

V gene: TRBV10-3
D gene: TRBD1
J gene: TRBJ2-1
clone size: -
CDR3 protein: CAISPGQGIVGQFF
CDR3 DNA: TGTGCCATCAGTCCGGGACAGGGGATAGTAGGGCAGTTCTTC

V gene: TRBV2
D gene: TRBD1
J gene: TRBJ1-1
clone size: few
CDR3 protein: CASFRDSRGAFF
CDR3 DNA: TGTGCCAGCTTCCGGGACAGCCGCGGGGCTTTCTTT

V gene: TRBV5-1
D gene: -
J gene: TRBJ2-3
clone size: many
CDR3 protein: CASSLGVTGDTQYF
CDR3 DNA: TGCGCCAGCAGCTTGGGGGTTACAGGGGATACGCAGTATTTT

V gene: TRBV5-4
D gene: -
J gene: TRBJ2-3
clone size: -
CDR3 protein: CASSQDILSTDTQYF
CDR3 DNA: TGTGCCAGCAGCCAAGACATTCTTTCCACAGATACGCAGTATTTT

V gene: TRBV4-1
D gene: -
J gene: TRBJ1-3
clone size: -
CDR3 protein: CASSQTLGRTGNTIYF
CDR3 DNA: TGCGCCAGCAGCCAGACGTTAGGGAGAACTGGAAACACCATATATTTT

V gene: TRBV14
D gene: -
J gene: TRBJ1-5
clone size: -
CDR3 protein: CASSPGLNQPQHF
CDR3 DNA: TGTGCCAGCAGCCCCGGACTGAATCAGCCCCAGCATTTT

V gene: TRBV19
D gene: -
J gene: TRBJ1-5
clone size: -
CDR3 protein: CASSIGHSKNQPQHF
CDR3 DNA: TGTGCCAGTAGTATTGGGCACAGTAAAAATCAGCCCCAGCATTTT

V gene: TRBV6-1
D gene: -
J gene: TRBJ1-1
clone size: few
CDR3 protein: CASSDRGGTEAFF
CDR3 DNA: TGTGCCAGCAGTGACAGGGGCGGCACTGAAGCTTTCTTT

V gene: TRBV27
D gene: TRBD1
J gene: TRBJ2-1
clone size: -
CDR3 protein: CASSIGTGYNEQFF
CDR3 DNA: TGTGCCAGCAGTATCGGGACAGGGTACAATGAGCAGTTCTTC

V gene: TRBV18
D gene: -
J gene: TRBJ2-6
clone size: -
CDR3 protein: CASSPLQGLEANVLTF
CDR3 DNA: TGTGCCAGCTCACCACTCCAGGGATTGGAGGCCAACGTCCTGACTTTC

V gene: TRBV27
D gene: -
J gene: TRBJ1-2
clone size: -
CDR3 protein: CASSLSVGGNGYTF
CDR3 DNA: TGTGCCAGCAGTTTATCTGTAGGGGGAAACGGCTACACCTTC

V gene: TRBV7-2
D gene: TRBD1
J gene: TRBJ2-7
clone size: -
CDR3 protein: CASSAYGTVYEQYF
CDR3 DNA: TGTGCCAGCAGCGCATACGGGACAGTCTACGAGCAGTACTTC

V gene: TRBV10-3
D gene: TRBD1
J gene: TRBJ1-2
clone size: -
CDR3 protein: CAISEPEQGRGYTF
CDR3 DNA: TGTGCCATCAGTGAGCCGGAACAGGGGCGTGGCTACACCTTC

V gene: TRBV7-9
D gene: TRBD2
J gene: TRBJ2-3
clone size: -
CDR3 protein: CASSPELAGVGTQYF
CDR3 DNA: TGTGCCAGCAGCCCAGAACTAGCGGGAGTGGGTACGCAGTATTTT

V gene: TRBV6-5
D gene: -
J gene: TRBJ1-2
clone size: few
CDR3 protein: CASSQTSFHGYTF
CDR3 DNA: TGTGCCAGCAGCCAGACTAGCTTCCATGGCTACACCTTC

V gene: TRBV3-1/TRBV3-2
D gene: -
J gene: TRBJ2-2
clone size: -
CDR3 protein: CASSQAVNTGELFF
CDR3 DNA: TGTGCCAGCAGCCAAGCCGTTAACACCGGGGAGCTGTTTTTT

V gene: TRBV4-1
D gene: TRBD1
J gene: TRBJ1-4
clone size: once
CDR3 protein: CASSQDPGQGATNEKLFF
CDR3 DNA: TGCGCCAGCAGCCAAGACCCGGGACAGGGGGCAACTAATGAAAAACTGTTTTTT

V gene: TRBV27
D gene: TRBD1
J gene: TRBJ1-2
clone size: -
CDR3 protein: CASSPGQGAANYGYTF
CDR3 DNA: TGTGCCAGCAGTCCGGGACAGGGGGCGGCTAACTATGGCTACACCTTC

V gene: TRBV7-9
D gene: -
J gene: TRBJ1-4
clone size: few
CDR3 protein: CASSSTNSNEKLFF
CDR3 DNA: TGTGCCAGCAGCTCAACGAACTCTAATGAAAAACTGTTTTTT

V gene: TRBV7-8
D gene: -
J gene: TRBJ1-1
clone size: few
CDR3 protein: CASSFLPSGTEAFF
CDR3 DNA: TGTGCCAGCAGCTTCCTACCCTCTGGTACTGAAGCTTTCTTT

V gene: TRBV19
D gene: TRBD1
J gene: TRBJ1-2
clone size: -
CDR3 protein: CASNQGQGAHGYTF
CDR3 DNA: TGTGCCAGTAATCAAGGACAGGGGGCGCATGGCTACACCTTC

V gene: TRBV6-5
D gene: TRBD1
J gene: TRBJ2-7
clone size: -
CDR3 protein: CASSYSSRGTYEQYF
CDR3 DNA: TGTGCCAGCAGTTACTCGAGCAGGGGGACCTACGAGCAGTACTTC

V gene: TRBV4-3
D gene: -
J gene: TRBJ2-6
clone size: -
CDR3 protein: CASSQETGSGANVLTF
CDR3 DNA: TGCGCCAGCAGCCAAGAGACAGGCTCTGGGGCCAACGTCCTGACTTTC

V gene: TRBV27
D gene: -
J gene: TRBJ2-7
clone size: -
CDR3 protein: CASSSYDRGGDEQYF
CDR3 DNA: TGTGCCAGCAGTTCCTACGACAGGGGAGGGGACGAGCAGTACTTC

V gene: TRBV18
D gene: -
J gene: TRBJ1-1
clone size: -
CDR3 protein: CASSGRGAKDTEAFF
CDR3 DNA: TGTGCCAGCTCAGGAAGGGGCGCCAAGGACACTGAAGCTTTCTTT

V gene: TRBV7-2
D gene: -
J gene: TRBJ1-4
clone size: once
CDR3 protein: CASSPGQLNEKLFF
CDR3 DNA: TGTGCCAGCAGCCCCGGACAGTTAAATGAAAAACTGTTTTTT

V gene: TRBV6-5
D gene: TRBD2
J gene: TRBJ2-3
clone size: -
CDR3 protein: CASRKSGGTTDTQYF
CDR3 DNA: TGTGCCAGCAGGAAGAGCGGGGGGACGACAGATACGCAGTATTTT

V gene: TRBV5-4
D gene: -
J gene: TRBJ1-2
clone size: few
CDR3 protein: CASSFVGADYGYTF
CDR3 DNA: TGTGCCAGCAGCTTTGTAGGGGCGGACTATGGCTACACCTTC

V gene: TRBV4-3
D gene: TRBD2
J gene: TRBJ2-3
clone size: -
CDR3 protein: CASSQDEGASGGNTDTQYF
CDR3 DNA: TGCGCCAGCAGCCAAGACGAAGGGGCTAGCGGGGGGAACACAGATACGCAGTATTTT

V gene: TRBV25-1
D gene: TRBD1
J gene: TRBJ2-5
clone size: -
CDR3 protein: CASSEEGETGYQETQYF
CDR3 DNA: TGTGCCAGCAGTGAAGAGGGCGAGACAGGGTACCAAGAGACCCAGTACTTC

V gene: TRBV6-5
D gene: TRBD1
J gene: TRBJ1-1
clone size: -
CDR3 protein: CASRRTGVSTEAFF
CDR3 DNA: TGTGCCAGCAGAAGAACAGGGGTGAGCACTGAAGCTTTCTTT

V gene: TRBV28
D gene: -
J gene: TRBJ1-3
clone size: -
CDR3 protein: CASTQTGQGNTIYF
CDR3 DNA: TGTGCCAGCACCCAAACAGGGCAAGGAAACACCATATATTTT

V gene: TRBV11-2
D gene: -
J gene: TRBJ1-1
clone size: few
CDR3 protein: CASSFGQGQGTFF
CDR3 DNA: TGTGCCAGCAGCTTTGGGCAGGGGCAGGGGACTTTCTTT

V gene: TRBV27
D gene: -
J gene: TRBJ2-2
clone size: few
CDR3 protein: CASSFRDTGELFF
CDR3 DNA: TGTGCCAGCAGTTTCAGGGATACCGGGGAGCTGTTTTTT

V gene: TRBV10-3
D gene: TRBD2
J gene: TRBJ2-7
clone size: once
CDR3 protein: CATAGLTTPYEQYF
CDR3 DNA: TGTGCCACCGCGGGACTAACAACACCCTACGAGCAGTACTTC

V gene: TRBV5-4
D gene: -
J gene: TRBJ1-4
clone size: few
CDR3 protein: CASSLRGKEKLFF
CDR3 DNA: TGTGCCAGCAGCTTGCGGGGGAAAGAAAAACTGTTTTTT

V gene: TRBV6-2/TRBV6-3
D gene: TRBD1
J gene: TRBJ2-2
clone size: -
CDR3 protein: CASTPQGQGSTGELFF
CDR3 DNA: TGTGCCAGCACCCCGCAGGGACAGGGATCCACCGGGGAGCTGTTTTTT

V gene: TRBV11-2
D gene: -
J gene: TRBJ2-2
clone size: -
CDR3 protein: CASSLLYRGELFF
CDR3 DNA: TGTGCCAGCAGCCTCCTATACCGGGGGGAGCTGTTTTTT

V gene: TRBV12-3/TRBV12-4
D gene: -
J gene: TRBJ2-3
clone size: -
CDR3 protein: CASSLGSEDTQYF
CDR3 DNA: TGTGCCAGCAGTTTAGGTTCGGAGGATACGCAGTATTTT

V gene: TRBV19
D gene: TRBD1
J gene: TRBJ2-3
clone size: -
CDR3 protein: CASSTRTGAYTDTQYF
CDR3 DNA: TGTGCCAGTAGTACGCGGACAGGGGCCTACACAGATACGCAGTATTTT

V gene: TRBV5-1
D gene: -
J gene: TRBJ1-2
clone size: -
CDR3 protein: CASSLDGANYGYTF
CDR3 DNA: TGCGCCAGCAGCTTGGACGGGGCTAACTATGGCTACACCTTC

V gene: TRBV9
D gene: TRBD1
J gene: TRBJ1-1
clone size: -
CDR3 protein: CASSVGTGGDTEAFF
CDR3 DNA: TGTGCCAGCAGCGTAGGGACAGGGGGGGACACTGAAGCTTTCTTT

V gene: TRBV6-2/TRBV6-3
D gene: -
J gene: TRBJ1-2
clone size: -
CDR3 protein: CASSGGVSYGYTF
CDR3 DNA: TGTGCCAGCAGTGGCGGGGTGTCCTATGGCTACACCTTC

V gene: TRBV28
D gene: TRBD1
J gene: TRBJ2-5
clone size: once
CDR3 protein: CASRKTGARETQYF
CDR3 DNA: TGTGCCAGCAGGAAAACAGGGGCACGCGAGACCCAGTACTTC

V gene: TRBV10-3
D gene: -
J gene: TRBJ2-3
clone size: -
CDR3 protein: CAIRAGYTDTQYF
CDR3 DNA: TGTGCCATCAGGGCAGGCTACACAGATACGCAGTATTTT

V gene: TRBV5-1
D gene: TRBD1
J gene: TRBJ1-6
clone size: -
CDR3 protein: CASSLGQGANSYNSPLHF
CDR3 DNA: TGCGCCAGCAGCCTAGGACAGGGGGCGAATTCCTATAATTCACCCCTCCACTTT

V gene: TRBV4-1
D gene: -
J gene: TRBJ1-2
clone size: -
CDR3 protein: CASSQGSRGHYGYTF
CDR3 DNA: TGCGCCAGCAGCCAAGGGTCCAGGGGCCACTATGGCTACACCTTC

V gene: TRBV18
D gene: TRBD1
J gene: TRBJ1-1
clone size: -
CDR3 protein: CASHLDRSGVDTEAFF
CDR3 DNA: TGTGCCAGCCATCTGGACAGGTCAGGTGTGGACACTGAAGCTTTCTTT

V gene: TRBV18
D gene: -
J gene: TRBJ2-5
clone size: -
CDR3 protein: CASSPVEGETQYF
CDR3 DNA: TGTGCCAGCTCACCCGTGGAGGGAGAGACCCAGTACTTC